This T cell receptor (beta chain) came from a study of shared clonotypes between healthy human individuals. On this clone: Antigen unknown.

Study outcomes and limitations: Non-shared clonotypes displayed generation probabilities falling below those of clonotypes present in all four donors. Clonotype sharing among the donors was expected to vary with sequencing depth.

Sequencing used immunoSEQ multiplex PCR; TCRdb keeps in-frame clones, though not all of them. This table holds approximately 2.4 million clones, 90% to 96% found once. This CDR3 region has 15 residues. CDR1 and CDR2 from the germline V gene are SGDLS and YYNGEE. V lost 3 bases and J 2 bases, leaving 14 bases between the germline ends. Naive CD4+ cells were CD45RA-selected; the remaining cells were memory. The source is a man younger than 30 in good health. The chain employs TRBV9 and TRBJ1-1; the D is unclear. The material sequenced was naive CD4+ T cells sorted from blood. The subset was: CD45RA+ positively selected. The CDR3 DNA reads as TGTGCCAGCAGCGCGCTCGTGGGTTTAAACACTGAAGCTTTCTTT. It specifies CASSALVGLNTEAFF.